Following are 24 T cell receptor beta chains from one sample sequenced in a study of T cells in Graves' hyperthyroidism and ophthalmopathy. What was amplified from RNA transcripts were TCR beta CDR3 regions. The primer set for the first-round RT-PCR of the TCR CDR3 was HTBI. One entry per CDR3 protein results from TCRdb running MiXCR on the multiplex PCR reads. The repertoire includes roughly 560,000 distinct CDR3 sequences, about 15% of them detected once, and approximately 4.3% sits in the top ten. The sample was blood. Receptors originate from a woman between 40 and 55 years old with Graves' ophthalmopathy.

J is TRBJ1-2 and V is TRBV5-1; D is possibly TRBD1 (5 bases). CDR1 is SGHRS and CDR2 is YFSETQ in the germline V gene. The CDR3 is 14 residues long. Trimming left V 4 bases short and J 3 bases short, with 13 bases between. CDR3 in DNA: TGCGCCAGCAGCGGTACAGGTGTAGACTATGGCTACACCTTC. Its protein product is CASSGTGVDYGYTF.

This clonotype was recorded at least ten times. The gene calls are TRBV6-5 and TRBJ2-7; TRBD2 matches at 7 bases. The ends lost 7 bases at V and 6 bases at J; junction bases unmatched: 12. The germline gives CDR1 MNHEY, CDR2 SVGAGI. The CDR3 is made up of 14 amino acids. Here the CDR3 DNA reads TGTGCCAGCACCCCGGACGGGGGGAAGCGCGAGCAGTACTTC. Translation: CASTPDGGKREQYF.

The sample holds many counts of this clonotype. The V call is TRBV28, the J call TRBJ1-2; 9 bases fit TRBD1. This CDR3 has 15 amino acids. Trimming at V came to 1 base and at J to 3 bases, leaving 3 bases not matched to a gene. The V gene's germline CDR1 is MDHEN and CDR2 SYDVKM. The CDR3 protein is CASSLSGDRDYGYTF. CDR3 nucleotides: TGTGCCAGCAGTTTATCCGGGGACAGGGACTATGGCTACACCTTC.

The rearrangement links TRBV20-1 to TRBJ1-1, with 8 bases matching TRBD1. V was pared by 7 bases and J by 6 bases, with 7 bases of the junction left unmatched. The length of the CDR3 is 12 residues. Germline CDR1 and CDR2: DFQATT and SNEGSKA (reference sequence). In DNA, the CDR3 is TGCAGTGGGCGACGACAGGGGTCTGAAGCTTTCTTT. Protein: CSGRRQGSEAFF.

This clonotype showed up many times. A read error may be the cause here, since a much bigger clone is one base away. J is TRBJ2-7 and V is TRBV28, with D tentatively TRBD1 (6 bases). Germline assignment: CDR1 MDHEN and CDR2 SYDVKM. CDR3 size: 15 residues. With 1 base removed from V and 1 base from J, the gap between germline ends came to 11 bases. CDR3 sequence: CASSLSGVGSYEQYF. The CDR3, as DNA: TGTGCCAGCAGTTTATCAGGGGTTGGGTCCTACGAGCAGTACTTC.

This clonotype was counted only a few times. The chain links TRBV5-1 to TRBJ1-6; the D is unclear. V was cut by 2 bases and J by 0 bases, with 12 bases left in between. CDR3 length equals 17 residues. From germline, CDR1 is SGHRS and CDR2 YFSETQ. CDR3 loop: CASSFYQDDSYNSPLHF. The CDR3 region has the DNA TGCGCCAGCAGCTTCTACCAAGACGACTCCTATAATTCACCCCTCCACTTT.

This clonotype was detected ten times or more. The DNA for the CDR3 is TGTGCCAGCAGTCCCCTCCAGGGATCTAACTATGGCTACACCTTC. Its translation: CASSPLQGSNYGYTF. The chain employs TRBV27 and TRBJ1-2; weak D call: TRBD1 (5 bases). Germline loops: CDR1 MNHEY, CDR2 SMNVEV (reference sequence). The V end lost 5 bases, the J end lost 0 bases, and 13 bases lay between the germline ends. The CDR3 loop spans 15 amino acids.

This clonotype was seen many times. CDR3 sequence: CASSLDRSEYEQYF. DNA for the CDR3: TGTGCCAGCAGCCTAGACAGATCAGAGTACGAGCAGTACTTC. The V and J genes are TRBV6-1 and TRBJ2-7; D possibly corresponds to TRBD1 (5 bases). V was pared by 6 bases and J by 4 bases, with 16 bases between. CDR3 length equals 14 residues. Germline V CDR1 and CDR2: MNHNS, SASEGT.

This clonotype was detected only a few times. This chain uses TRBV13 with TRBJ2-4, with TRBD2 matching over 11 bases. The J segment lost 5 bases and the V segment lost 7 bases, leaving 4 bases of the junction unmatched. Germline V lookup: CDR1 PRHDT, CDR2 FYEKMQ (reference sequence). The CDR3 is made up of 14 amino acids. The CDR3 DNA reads TGTGCCAGCACCTCGGGACTAGCGGAAAACATTCAGTACTTC. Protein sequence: CASTSGLAENIQYF.

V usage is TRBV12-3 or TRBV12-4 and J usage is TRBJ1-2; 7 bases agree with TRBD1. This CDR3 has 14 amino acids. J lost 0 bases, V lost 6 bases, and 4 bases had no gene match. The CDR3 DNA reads TGTGCCAGCAGGACAGGGAAAGCTAACTATGGCTACACCTTC. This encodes CASRTGKANYGYTF.

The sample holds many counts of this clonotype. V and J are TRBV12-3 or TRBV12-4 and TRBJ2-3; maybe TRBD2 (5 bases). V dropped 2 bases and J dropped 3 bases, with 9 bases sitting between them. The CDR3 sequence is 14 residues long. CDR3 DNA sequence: TGTGCCAGCAGTTTATCCGGGGTTACAGATACGCAGTATTTT. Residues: CASSLSGVTDTQYF.

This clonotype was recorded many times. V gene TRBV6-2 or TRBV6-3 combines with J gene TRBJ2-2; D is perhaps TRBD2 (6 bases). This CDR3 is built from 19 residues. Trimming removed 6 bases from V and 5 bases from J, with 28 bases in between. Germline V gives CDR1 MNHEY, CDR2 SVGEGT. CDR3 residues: CASSTPSPRGSRGTGELFF. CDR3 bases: TGTGCCAGCAGCACCCCCTCTCCACGGGGTAGCCGGGGGACCGGGGAGCTGTTTTTT.

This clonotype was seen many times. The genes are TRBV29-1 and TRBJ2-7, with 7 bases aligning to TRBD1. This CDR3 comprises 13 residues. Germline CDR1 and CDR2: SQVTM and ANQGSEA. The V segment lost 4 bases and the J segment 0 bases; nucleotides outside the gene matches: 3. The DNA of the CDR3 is TGCAGCGTTGTGGGACAGACCTCCTACGAGCAGTACTTC. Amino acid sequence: CSVVGQTSYEQYF.

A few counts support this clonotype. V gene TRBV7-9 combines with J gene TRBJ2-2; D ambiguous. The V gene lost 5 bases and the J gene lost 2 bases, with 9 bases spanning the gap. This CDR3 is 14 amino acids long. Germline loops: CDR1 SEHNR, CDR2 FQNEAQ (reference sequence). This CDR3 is CASSRQLNTGELFF. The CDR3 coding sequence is TGTGCCAGCAGCCGTCAACTAAACACCGGGGAGCTGTTTTTT. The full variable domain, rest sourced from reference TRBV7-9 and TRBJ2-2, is DTGVSQNPRHKITKRGQNVTFRCDPISEHNRLYWYRQTLGQGPEFLTYFQNEAQLEKSRLLSDRFSAERPKGSFSTLEIQRTEQGDSAMYLCASSRQLNTGELFFGEGSRLTVL.

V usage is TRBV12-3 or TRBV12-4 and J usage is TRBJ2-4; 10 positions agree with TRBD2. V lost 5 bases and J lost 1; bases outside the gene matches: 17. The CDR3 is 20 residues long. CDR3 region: CASSPSFSGRAFPAKNIQYF. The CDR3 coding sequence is TGTGCCAGCAGTCCCTCGTTCAGCGGGAGGGCCTTCCCTGCCAAAAACATTCAGTACTTC.

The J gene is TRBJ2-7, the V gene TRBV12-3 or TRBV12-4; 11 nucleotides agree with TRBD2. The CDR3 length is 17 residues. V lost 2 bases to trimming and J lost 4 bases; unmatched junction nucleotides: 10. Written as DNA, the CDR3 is TGTGCCAGCAGTTTATTTAGTGGAGTAGCGGGAGGGTACGAGCAGTACTTC. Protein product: CASSLFSGVAGGYEQYF.

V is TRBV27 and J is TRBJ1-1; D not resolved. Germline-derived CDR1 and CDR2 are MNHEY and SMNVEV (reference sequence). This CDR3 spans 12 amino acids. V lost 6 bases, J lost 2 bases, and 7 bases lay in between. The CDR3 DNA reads TGTGCCAGCAGAACCGCTAACACTGAAGCTTTCTTT. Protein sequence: CASRTANTEAFF.

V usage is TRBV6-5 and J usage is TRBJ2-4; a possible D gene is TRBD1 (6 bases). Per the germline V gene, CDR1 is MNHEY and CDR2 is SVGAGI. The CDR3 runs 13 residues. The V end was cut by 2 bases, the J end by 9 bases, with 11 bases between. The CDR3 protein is CASSYKPRGIQYF. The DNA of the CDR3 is TGTGCCAGCAGTTACAAACCCAGGGGCATTCAGTACTTC.

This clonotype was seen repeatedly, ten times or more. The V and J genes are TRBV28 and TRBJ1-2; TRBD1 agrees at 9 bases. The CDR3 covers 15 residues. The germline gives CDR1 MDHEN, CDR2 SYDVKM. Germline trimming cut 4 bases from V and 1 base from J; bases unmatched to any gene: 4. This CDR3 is CASSSGQGINYGYTF. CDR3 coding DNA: TGTGCCAGCAGTTCAGGACAGGGGATTAACTATGGCTACACCTTC.

DNA for the CDR3: TGTGCCTGGAGTCCGGGAACTACGGACAATCAGCCCCAGCATTTT. Translating gives CAWSPGTTDNQPQHF. The V gene is TRBV30, the J gene TRBJ1-5, with D unresolved. This CDR3 has 15 amino acids. The ends were cut back, 2 bases at V and 3 bases at J, with 14 bases in the middle. The germline V gene encodes CDR1 GTSNPN and CDR2 SVGIG (reference sequence).

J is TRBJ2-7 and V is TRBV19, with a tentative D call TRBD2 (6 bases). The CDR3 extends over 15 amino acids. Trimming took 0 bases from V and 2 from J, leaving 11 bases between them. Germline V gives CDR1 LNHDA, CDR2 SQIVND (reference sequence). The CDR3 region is CASSIESGLAYEQYF. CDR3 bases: TGTGCCAGTAGTATAGAGAGCGGGTTAGCCTACGAGCAGTACTTC.

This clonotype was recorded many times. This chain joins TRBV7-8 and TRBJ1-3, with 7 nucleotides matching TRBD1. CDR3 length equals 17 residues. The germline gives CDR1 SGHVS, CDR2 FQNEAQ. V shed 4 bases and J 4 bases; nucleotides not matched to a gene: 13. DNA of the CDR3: TGTGCCAGCAGCTCCCTTGAGGGGGCCCGTTCAGGAAACACCATATATTTT. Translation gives CASSSLEGARSGNTIYF.

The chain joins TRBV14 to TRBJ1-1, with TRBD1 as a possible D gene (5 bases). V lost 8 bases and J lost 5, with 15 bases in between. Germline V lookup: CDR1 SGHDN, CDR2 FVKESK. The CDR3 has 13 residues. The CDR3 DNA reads TGTGCCAGCGGAATCGGGGGGGGGACTGAAGCTTTCTTT. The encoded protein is CASGIGGGTEAFF.

CDR3 region: CASRGTLRTGELFF. DNA of the CDR3: TGTGCCAGCAGGGGGACTTTACGGACCGGGGAGCTGTTTTTT. The rearrangement uses TRBV2 and TRBJ2-2; D might be TRBD2 (6 bases). The CDR3 runs to 14 residues. Between the trimmed V and J ends, which lost 6 bases and 5 bases, there was a span of 13 bases. Germline assignment: CDR1 SNHLY and CDR2 FYNNEI.